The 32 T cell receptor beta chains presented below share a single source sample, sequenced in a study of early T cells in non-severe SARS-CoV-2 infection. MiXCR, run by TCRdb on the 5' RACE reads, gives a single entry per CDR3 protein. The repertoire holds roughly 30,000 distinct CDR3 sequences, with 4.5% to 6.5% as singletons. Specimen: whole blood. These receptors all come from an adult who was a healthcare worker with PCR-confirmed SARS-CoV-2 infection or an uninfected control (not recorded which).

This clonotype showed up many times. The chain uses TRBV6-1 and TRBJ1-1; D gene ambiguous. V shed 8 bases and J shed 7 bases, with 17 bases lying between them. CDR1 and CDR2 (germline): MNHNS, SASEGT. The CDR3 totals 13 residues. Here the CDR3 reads CASSVQLTSEAFF. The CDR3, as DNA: TGTGCCAGCTCGGTACAGCTTACCAGTGAAGCTTTCTTT.

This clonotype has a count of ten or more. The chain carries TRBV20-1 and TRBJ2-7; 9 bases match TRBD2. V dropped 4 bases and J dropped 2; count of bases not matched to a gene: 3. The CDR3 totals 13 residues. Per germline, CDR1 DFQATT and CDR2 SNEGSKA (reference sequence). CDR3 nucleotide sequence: TGCAGTGCTAATAGCGGGAGTGCCTACGAGCAGTACTTC. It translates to CSANSGSAYEQYF.

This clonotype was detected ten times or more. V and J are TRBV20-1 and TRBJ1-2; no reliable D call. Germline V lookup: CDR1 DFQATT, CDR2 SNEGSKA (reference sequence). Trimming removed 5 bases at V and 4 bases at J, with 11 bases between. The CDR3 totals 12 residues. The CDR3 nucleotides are TGCAGTGCTGGACCCAGGAGCTATGGCTACACCTTC. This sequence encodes CSAGPRSYGYTF.

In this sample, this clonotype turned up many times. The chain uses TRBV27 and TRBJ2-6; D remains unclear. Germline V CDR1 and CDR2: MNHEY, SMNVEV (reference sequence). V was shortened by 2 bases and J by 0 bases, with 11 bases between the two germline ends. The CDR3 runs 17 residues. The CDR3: CASSLLGSSSGANVLTF. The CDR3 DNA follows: TGTGCCAGCAGTTTACTGGGAAGTTCCTCTGGGGCCAACGTCCTGACTTTC.

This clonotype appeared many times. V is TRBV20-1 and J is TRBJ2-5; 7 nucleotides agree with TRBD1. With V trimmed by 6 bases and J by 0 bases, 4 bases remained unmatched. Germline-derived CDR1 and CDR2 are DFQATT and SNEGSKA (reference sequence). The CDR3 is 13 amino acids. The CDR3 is CSAHDRDQETQYF. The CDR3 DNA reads TGCAGTGCCCACGACAGGGACCAAGAGACCCAGTACTTC.

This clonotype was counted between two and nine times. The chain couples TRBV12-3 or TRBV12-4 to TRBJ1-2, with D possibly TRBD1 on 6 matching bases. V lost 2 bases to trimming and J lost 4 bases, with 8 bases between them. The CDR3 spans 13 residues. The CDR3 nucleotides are TGTGCCAGCAGTTTAAACAGGGCCTATGGCTACACCTTC. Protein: CASSLNRAYGYTF.

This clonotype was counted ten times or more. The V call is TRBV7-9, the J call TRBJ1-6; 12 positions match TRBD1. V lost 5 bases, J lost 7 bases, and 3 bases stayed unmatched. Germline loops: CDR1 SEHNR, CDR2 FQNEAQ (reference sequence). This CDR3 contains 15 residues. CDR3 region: CASSPGQGANSPLHF. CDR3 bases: TGTGCCAGCAGCCCGGGACAGGGGGCGAATTCACCCCTCCACTTT.

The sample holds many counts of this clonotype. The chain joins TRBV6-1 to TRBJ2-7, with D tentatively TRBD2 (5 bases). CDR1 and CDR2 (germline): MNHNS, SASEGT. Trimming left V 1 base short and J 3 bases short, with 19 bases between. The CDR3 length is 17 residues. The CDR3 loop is CASSEGERGPVDYEQYF. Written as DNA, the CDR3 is TGTGCCAGCAGTGAAGGGGAGAGAGGGCCGGTGGACTACGAGCAGTACTTC.

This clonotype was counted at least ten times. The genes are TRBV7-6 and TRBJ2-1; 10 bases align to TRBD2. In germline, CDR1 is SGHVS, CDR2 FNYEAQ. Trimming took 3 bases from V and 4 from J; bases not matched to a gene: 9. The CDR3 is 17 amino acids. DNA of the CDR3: TGTGCCAGCAGCTTCCGCCTCACTAGCGGGAATTACAATGAGCAGTTCTTC. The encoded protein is CASSFRLTSGNYNEQFF.

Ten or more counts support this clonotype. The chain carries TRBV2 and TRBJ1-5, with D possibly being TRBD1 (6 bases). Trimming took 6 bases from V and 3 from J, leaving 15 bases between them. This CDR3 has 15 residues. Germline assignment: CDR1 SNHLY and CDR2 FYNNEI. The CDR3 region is CASSAPWGLNQPQHF. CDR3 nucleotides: TGTGCCAGCAGCGCCCCTTGGGGGCTCAATCAGCCCCAGCATTTT. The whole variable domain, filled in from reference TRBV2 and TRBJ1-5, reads EPEVTQTPSHQVTQMGQEVILRCVPISNHLYFYWYRQILGQKVEFLVSFYNNEISEKSEIFDDQFSVERPDGSNFTLKIRSTKLEDSAMYFCASSAPWGLNQPQHFGDGTRLSIL.

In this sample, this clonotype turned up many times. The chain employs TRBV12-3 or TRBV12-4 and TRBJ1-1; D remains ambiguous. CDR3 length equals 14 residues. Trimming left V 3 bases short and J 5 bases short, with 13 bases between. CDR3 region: CASSFSGFGTEAFF. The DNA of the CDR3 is TGTGCCAGCAGTTTTTCGGGGTTCGGGACTGAAGCTTTCTTT.

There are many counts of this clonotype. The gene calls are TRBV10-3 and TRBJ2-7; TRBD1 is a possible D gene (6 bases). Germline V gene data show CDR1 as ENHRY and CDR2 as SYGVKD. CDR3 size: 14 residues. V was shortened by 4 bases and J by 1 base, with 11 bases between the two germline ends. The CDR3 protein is CAISARTASYEQYF. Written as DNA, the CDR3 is TGTGCCATCAGTGCCCGGACAGCTTCCTACGAGCAGTACTTC.

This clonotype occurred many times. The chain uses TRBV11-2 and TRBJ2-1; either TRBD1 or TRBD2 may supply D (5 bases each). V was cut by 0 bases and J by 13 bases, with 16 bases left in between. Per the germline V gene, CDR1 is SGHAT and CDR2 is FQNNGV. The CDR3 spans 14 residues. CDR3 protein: CASSLEPHGTPQFF. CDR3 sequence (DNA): TGTGCCAGCAGCTTAGAACCCCATGGGACGCCTCAGTTCTTC.

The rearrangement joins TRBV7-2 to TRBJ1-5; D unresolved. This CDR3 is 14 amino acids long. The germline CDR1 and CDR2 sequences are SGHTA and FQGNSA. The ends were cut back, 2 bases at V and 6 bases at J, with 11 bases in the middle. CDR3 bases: TGTGCCAGCAGCTTAAATGGGCAGAGTCAGCCCCAGCATTTT. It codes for CASSLNGQSQPQHF.

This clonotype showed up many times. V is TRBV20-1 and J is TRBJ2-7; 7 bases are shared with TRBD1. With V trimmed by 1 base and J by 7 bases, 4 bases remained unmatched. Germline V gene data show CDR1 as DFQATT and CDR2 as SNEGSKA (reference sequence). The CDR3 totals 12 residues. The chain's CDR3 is CSARAAGGEQYF. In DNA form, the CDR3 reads TGCAGTGCTAGAGCGGCAGGGGGAGAGCAGTACTTC.

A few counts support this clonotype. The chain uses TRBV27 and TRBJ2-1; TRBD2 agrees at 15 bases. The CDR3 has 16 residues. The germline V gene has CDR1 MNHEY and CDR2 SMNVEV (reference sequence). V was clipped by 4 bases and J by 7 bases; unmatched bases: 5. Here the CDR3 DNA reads TGTGCCAGCAGTTCTATAGGGACTAGCGGGAGGAATGAGCAGTTCTTC. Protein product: CASSSIGTSGRNEQFF.

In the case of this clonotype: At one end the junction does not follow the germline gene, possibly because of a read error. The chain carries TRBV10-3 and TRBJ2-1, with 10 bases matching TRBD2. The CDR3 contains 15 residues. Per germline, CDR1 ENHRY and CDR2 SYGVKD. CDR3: CPISVTSGDYNEQFF. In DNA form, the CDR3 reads TGTCCCATCAGTGTAACTAGCGGGGACTACAATGAGCAGTTCTTC.

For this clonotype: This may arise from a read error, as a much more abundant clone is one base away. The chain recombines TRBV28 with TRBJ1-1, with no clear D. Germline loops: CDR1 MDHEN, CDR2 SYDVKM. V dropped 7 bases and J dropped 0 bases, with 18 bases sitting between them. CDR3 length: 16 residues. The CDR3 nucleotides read TGTGCCAGCAATCGTGACGGCTTTTCCATGAACACTGAAGCTTTCTTT. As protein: CASNRDGFSMNTEAFF. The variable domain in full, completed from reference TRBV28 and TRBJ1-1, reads DVKVTQSSRYLVKRTGEKVFLECVQDMDHENMFWYRQDPGLGLRLIYFSYDVKMKEKGDIPEGYSVSREKKERFSLILESASTNQTSMYLCASNRDGFSMNTEAFFGQGTRLTVV.

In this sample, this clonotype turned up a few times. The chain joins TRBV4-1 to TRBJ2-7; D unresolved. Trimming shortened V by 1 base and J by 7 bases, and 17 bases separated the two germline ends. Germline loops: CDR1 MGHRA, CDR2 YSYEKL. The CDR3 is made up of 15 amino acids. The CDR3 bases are TGCGCCAGCAGCCAAGGTCCCTACCGCGCCGGGGAGCAGTACTTC. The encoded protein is CASSQGPYRAGEQYF.

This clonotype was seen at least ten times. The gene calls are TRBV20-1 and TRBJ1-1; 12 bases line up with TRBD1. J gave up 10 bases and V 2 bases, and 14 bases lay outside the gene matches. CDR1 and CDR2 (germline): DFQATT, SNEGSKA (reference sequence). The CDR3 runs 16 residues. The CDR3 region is CSARRPPGQGAEVAFF. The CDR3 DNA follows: TGCAGTGCTAGACGGCCCCCGGGACAGGGGGCTGAAGTAGCTTTCTTT.

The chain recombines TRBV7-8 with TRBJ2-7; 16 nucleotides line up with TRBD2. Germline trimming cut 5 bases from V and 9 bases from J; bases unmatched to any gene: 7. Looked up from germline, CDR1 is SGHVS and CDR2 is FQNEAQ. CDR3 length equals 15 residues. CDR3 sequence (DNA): TGTGCCAGCAGCCCTGGGACTAGCGGGAGGGTTAGGCAGTACTTC. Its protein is CASSPGTSGRVRQYF.

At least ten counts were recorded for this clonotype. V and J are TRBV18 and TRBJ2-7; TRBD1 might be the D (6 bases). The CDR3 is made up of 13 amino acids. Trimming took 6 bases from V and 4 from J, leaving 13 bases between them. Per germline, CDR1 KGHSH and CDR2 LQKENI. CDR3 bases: TGTGCCAGCTCTCAGGGGACGGATTACGAGCAGTACTTC. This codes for CASSQGTDYEQYF.

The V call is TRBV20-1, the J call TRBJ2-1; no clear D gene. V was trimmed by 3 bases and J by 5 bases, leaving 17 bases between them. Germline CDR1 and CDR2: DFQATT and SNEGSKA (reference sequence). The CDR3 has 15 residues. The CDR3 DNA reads TGCAGTGCTAGTAGCCCCGTTAGTTGGCACAATGAGCAGTTCTTC. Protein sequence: CSASSPVSWHNEQFF.

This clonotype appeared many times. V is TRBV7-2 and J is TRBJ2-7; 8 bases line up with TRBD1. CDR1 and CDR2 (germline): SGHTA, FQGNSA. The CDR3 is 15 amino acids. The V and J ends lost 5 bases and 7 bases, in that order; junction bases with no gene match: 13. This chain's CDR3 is CASSNPGTGPFEQYF. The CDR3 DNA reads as TGTGCCAGCAGCAATCCCGGGACAGGCCCTTTTGAGCAGTACTTC. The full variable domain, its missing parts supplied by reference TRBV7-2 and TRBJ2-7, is GAGVSQSPSNKVTEKGKDVELRCDPISGHTALYWYRQSLGQGLEFLIYFQGNSAPDKSGLPSDRFSAERTGGSVSTLTIQRTQQEDSAVYLCASSNPGTGPFEQYFGPGTRLTVT.

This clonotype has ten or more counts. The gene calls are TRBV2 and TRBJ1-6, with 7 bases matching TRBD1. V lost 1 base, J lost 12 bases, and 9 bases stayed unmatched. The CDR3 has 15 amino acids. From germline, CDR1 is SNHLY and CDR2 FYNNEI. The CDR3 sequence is CASSEVPGGKGPLHF. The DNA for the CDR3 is TGTGCCAGCAGTGAAGTCCCAGGGGGTAAGGGACCCCTCCACTTT. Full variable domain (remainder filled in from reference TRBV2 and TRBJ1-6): EPEVTQTPSHQVTQMGQEVILRCVPISNHLYFYWYRQILGQKVEFLVSFYNNEISEKSEIFDDQFSVERPDGSNFTLKIRSTKLEDSAMYFCASSEVPGGKGPLHFGNGTRLTVT.

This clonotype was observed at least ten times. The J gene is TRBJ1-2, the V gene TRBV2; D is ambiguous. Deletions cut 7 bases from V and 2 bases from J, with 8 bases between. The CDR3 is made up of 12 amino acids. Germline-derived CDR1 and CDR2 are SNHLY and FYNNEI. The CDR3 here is CASNPTNYGYTF. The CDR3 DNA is TGTGCCAGCAACCCTACAAACTATGGCTACACCTTC.

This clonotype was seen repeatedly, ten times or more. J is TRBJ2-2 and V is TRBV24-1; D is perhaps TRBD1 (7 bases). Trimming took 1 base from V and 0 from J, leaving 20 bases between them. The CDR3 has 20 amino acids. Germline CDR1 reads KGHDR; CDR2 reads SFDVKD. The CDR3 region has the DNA TGTGCCACCAGTGATTTCCCCCGCGCGGGACAGCGAGCGAACACCGGGGAGCTGTTTTTT. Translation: CATSDFPRAGQRANTGELFF.

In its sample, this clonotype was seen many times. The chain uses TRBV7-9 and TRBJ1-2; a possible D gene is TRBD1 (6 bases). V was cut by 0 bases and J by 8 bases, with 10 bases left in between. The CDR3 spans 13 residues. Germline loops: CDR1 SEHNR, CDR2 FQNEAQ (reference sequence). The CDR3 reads CASSLASGDGYTF. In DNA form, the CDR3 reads TGTGCCAGCAGCTTAGCGTCAGGGGACGGCTACACCTTC.

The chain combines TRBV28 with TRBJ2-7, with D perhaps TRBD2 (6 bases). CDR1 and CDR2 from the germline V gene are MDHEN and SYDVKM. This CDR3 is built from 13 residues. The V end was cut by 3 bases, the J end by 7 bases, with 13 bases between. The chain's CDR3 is CASSFGLAREQYF. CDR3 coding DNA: TGTGCCAGCAGTTTCGGGCTAGCGCGGGAGCAGTACTTC.

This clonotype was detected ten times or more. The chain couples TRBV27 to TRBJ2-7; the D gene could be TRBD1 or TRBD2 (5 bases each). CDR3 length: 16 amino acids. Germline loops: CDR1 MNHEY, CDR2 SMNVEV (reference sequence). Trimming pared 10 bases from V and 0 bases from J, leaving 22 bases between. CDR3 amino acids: CATSRVGTESSYEQYF. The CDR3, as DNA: TGTGCCACCTCTCGGGTCGGGACGGAGAGCTCCTACGAGCAGTACTTC.

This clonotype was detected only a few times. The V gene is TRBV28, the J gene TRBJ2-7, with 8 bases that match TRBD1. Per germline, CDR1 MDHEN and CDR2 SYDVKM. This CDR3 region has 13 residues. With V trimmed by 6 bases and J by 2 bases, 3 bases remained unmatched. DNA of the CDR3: TGTGCCAGCAGAGAACAGGGGGCCTACGAGCAGTACTTC. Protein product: CASREQGAYEQYF.

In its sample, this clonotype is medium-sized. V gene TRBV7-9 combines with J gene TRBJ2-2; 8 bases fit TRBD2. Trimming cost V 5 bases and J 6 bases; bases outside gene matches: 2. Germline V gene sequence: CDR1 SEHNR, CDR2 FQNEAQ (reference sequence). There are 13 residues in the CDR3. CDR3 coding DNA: TGTGCCAGCAGCCGGACTAGCCCCGGGGAGCTGTTTTTT. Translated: CASSRTSPGELFF.